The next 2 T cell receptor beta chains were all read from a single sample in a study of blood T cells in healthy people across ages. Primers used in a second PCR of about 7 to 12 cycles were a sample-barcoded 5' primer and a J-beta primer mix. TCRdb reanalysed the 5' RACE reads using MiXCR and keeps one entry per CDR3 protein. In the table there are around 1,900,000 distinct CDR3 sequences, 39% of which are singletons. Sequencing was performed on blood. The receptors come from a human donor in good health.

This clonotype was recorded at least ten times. The CDR3 sequence is CASSPSGQGMKTQYF. The CDR3 bases are TGCGCCAGCAGCCCTTCGGGACAGGGGATGAAGACCCAGTACTTC. The chain recombines TRBV4-1 with TRBJ2-5, with 10 bases matching TRBD1. In germline, CDR1 is MGHRA, CDR2 YSYEKL. CDR3 length: 15 amino acids. The trim removed 4 bases at V and 6 bases at J, leaving 8 bases unmatched.

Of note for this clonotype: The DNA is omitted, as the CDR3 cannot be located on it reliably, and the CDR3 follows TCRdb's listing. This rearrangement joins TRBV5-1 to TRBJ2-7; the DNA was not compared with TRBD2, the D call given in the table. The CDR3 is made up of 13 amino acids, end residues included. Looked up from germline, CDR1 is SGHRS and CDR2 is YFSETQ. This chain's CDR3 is CASTSGLPYEQYF.